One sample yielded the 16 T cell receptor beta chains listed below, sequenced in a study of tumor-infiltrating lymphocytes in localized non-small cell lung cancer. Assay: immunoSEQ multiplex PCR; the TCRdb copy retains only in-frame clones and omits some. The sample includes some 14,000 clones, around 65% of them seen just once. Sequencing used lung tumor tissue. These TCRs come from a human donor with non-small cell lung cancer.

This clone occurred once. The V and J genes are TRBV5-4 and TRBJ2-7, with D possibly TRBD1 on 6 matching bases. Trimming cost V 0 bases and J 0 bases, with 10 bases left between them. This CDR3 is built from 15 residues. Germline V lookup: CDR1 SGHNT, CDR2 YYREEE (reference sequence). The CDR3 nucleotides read TGTGCCAGCAGCTTGGGAGGACAGACCTCCTACGAGCAGTACTTC. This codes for CASSLGGQTSYEQYF. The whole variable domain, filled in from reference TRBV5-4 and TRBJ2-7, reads ETGVTQSPTHLIKTRGQQVTLRCSSQSGHNTVSWYQQALGQGPQFIFQYYREEENGRGNFPPRFSGLQFPNYSSELNVNALELDDSALYLCASSLGGQTSYEQYFGPGTRLTVT.

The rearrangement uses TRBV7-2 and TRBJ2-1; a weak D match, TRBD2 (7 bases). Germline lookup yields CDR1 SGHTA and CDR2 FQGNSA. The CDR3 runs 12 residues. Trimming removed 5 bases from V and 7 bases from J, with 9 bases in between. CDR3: CASSKGGNEQFF. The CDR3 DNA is TGTGCCAGCAGCAAGGGGGGGAATGAGCAGTTCTTC. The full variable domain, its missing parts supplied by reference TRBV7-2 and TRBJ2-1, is GAGVSQSPSNKVTEKGKDVELRCDPISGHTALYWYRQSLGQGLEFLIYFQGNSAPDKSGLPSDRFSAERTGGSVSTLTIQRTQQEDSAVYLCASSKGGNEQFFGPGTRLTVL.

CDR3 sequence (DNA): TGTGCCTGGAGTGTACTGGGGGCGCAAGGCGGGCAGTACTTC. Its protein is CAWSVLGAQGGQYF. The chain links TRBV30 to TRBJ2-7; D possibly corresponds to TRBD1 (6 bases). The germline gives CDR1 GTSNPN, CDR2 SVGIG (reference sequence). Trimming stripped 0 bases from V and 9 bases from J, with 18 bases between. The CDR3 runs 14 residues.

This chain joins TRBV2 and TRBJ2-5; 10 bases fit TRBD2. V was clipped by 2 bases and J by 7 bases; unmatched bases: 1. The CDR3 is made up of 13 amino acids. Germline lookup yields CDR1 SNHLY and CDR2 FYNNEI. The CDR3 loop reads CASSEQREGTQYF. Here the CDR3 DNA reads TGTGCCAGCAGTGAACAGCGGGAGGGGACCCAGTACTTC.

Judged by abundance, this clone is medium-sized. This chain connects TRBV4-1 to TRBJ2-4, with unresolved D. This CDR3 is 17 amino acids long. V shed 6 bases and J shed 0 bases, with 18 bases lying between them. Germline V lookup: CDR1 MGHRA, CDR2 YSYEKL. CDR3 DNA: TGCGCCAGCAGGTATGATTCAGGAGAATTAGCCAAAAACATTCAGTACTTC. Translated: CASRYDSGELAKNIQYF.

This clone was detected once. CDR3 amino acids: CASSLGTGRDGYTF. DNA of the CDR3: TGTGCCAGCAGCTTAGGTACGGGAAGGGACGGCTACACCTTC. This chain joins TRBV7-8 and TRBJ1-2, with D possibly TRBD1 on 5 matching bases. With 1 base removed from V and 8 bases from J, the gap between germline ends came to 14 bases. CDR1 is SGHVS and CDR2 is FQNEAQ in the germline V gene. The CDR3 runs to 14 residues.

CDR3 region: CASRGRNLNEKLFF. CDR3 coding DNA: TGCGCCAGCAGGGGAAGGAACCTTAATGAAAAACTGTTTTTT. The rearrangement uses TRBV10-2 and TRBJ1-4; D is undetermined. The CDR3 is made up of 14 amino acids. CDR1 is WSHSY, CDR2 SAAADI, per germline. V lost 6 bases and J 4 bases, leaving 12 bases between the germline ends.

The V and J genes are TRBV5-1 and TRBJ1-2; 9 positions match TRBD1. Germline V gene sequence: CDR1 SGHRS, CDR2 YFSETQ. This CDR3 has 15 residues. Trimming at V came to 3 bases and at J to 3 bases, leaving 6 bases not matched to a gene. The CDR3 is CASSSGTGRYYGYTF. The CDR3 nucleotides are TGCGCCAGCAGCTCAGGGACAGGGCGATACTATGGCTACACCTTC. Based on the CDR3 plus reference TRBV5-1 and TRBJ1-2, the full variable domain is KAGVTQTPRYLIKTRGQQVTLSCSPISGHRSVSWYQQTPGQGLQFLFEYFSETQRNKGNFPGRFSGRQFSNSRSEMNVSTLELGDSALYLCASSSGTGRYYGYTFGSGTRLTVV.

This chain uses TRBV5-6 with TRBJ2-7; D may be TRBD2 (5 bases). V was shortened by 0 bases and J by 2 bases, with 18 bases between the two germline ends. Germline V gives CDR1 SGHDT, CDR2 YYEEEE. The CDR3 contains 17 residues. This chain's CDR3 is CASSLGFERFEPYEQYF. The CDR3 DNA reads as TGTGCCAGCAGCTTGGGTTTCGAGCGGTTCGAACCCTACGAGCAGTACTTC.

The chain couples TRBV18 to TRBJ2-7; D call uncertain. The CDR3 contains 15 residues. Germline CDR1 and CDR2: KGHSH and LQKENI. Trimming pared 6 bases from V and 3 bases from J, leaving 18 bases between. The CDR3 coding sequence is TGTGCCAGCTCGCTCGAAGGGCATTCCTACTACGAGCAGTACTTC. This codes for CASSLEGHSYYEQYF.

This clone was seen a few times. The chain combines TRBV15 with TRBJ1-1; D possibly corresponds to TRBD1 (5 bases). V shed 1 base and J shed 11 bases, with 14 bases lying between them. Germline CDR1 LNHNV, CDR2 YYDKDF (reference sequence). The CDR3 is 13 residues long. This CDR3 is CATSRGVGGYAFF. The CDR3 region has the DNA TGTGCCACCAGCAGAGGGGTTGGGGGATACGCTTTCTTT. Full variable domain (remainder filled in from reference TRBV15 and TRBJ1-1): DAMVIQNPRYQVTQFGKPVTLSCSQTLNHNVMYWYQQKSSQAPKLLFHYYDKDFNNEADTPDNFQSRRPNTSFCFLDIRSPGLGDTAMYLCATSRGVGGYAFFGQGTRLTVV.

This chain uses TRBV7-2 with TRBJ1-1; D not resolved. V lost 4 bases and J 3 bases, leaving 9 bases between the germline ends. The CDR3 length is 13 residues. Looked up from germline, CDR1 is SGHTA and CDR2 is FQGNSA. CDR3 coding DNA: TGTGCCAGCAGCTCCCATATAGACACTGAAGCTTTCTTT. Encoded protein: CASSSHIDTEAFF.

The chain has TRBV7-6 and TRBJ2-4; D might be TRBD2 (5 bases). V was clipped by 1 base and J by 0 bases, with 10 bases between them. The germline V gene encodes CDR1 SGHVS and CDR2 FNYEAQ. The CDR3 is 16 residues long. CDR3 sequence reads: CASSLGFGVAKNIQYF. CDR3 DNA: TGTGCCAGCAGCTTAGGATTCGGGGTAGCCAAAAACATTCAGTACTTC.

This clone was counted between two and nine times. The CDR3 DNA sequence: TGCAGTGCTAGCCCCCAGACAGAAGCTTTCTTT. Residues: CSASPQTEAFF. This chain links TRBV20-1 with TRBJ1-1; D ambiguous. The germline gives CDR1 DFQATT, CDR2 SNEGSKA (reference sequence). CDR3 length equals 11 residues. Deletions cut 3 bases from V and 8 bases from J, with 10 bases between.

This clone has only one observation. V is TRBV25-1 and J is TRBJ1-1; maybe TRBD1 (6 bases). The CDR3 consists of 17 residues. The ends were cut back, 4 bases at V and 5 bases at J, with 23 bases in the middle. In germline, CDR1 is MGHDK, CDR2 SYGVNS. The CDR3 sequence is CASSAQGAPGARTEAFF. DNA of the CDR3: TGTGCCAGCAGTGCTCAAGGGGCCCCAGGGGCGAGAACTGAAGCTTTCTTT.

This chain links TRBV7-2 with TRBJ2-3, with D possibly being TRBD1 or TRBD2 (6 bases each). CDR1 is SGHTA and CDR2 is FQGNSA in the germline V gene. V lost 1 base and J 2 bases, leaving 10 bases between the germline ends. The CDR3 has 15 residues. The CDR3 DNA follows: TGTGCCAGCAGCTTAGGTCCGGGGGCCACAGATACGCAGTATTTT. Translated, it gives CASSLGPGATDTQYF.